One and the same sample provided the 24 T cell receptor beta chains below, sequenced in a study of human T cells and chemical hapten exposure. TCRdb called the RACE reads again in MiXCR, with one record for every CDR3 protein. Counted here are about 97,000 distinct CDR3 sequences, 25% to 30% occurring once; the ten biggest clones make up 10%. The time point: patch test 3, about 24 weeks after DPC sensitization. Specified treatment: therapeutic diphenylcyclopropenone sensitization with weekly scalp DPC. The material sequenced was whole blood, taken in connection with sensitization to the hapten diphenylcyclopropenone (DPC). The receptors stem from a man aged 40-49 years with alopecia areata. Some clones in this sample may be carry-over from other donors' samples.

This clonotype showed up just a few times. The chain uses TRBV3-1 and TRBJ2-7, with 8 bases lining up with TRBD1. The CDR3 totals 15 residues. Germline V gene data show CDR1 as LGHDT and CDR2 as YNNKEL (reference sequence). V trimming: 3 bases; J trimming: 0 bases; junction bases outside the gene matches: 4. DNA of the CDR3: TGTGCCAGCAGCCAGAGGACAGGGAGCTCCTACGAGCAGTACTTC. This encodes CASSQRTGSSYEQYF.

The chain links TRBV12-3 or TRBV12-4 to TRBJ2-7; 8 positions match TRBD1. The CDR3 extends over 17 amino acids. V shed 2 bases, J shed 0 bases, and the junction held 9 bases outside the gene matches. Here the CDR3 reads CASSLQIPGGSSYEQYF. DNA for the CDR3: TGTGCCAGCAGTTTACAAATTCCAGGGGGCAGCTCCTACGAGCAGTACTTC.

This clonotype was seen a handful of times. The J gene is TRBJ2-3, the V gene TRBV5-1, with D tentatively TRBD1 or TRBD2 (5 bases each). From germline, CDR1 is SGHRS and CDR2 YFSETQ. Trimming took 7 bases from V and 8 from J, leaving 17 bases between them. CDR3 length equals 13 residues. CDR3 region: CASLGQSGGTQYF. DNA of the CDR3: TGCGCCAGCTTGGGGCAGTCCGGAGGTACGCAGTATTTT.

This rearrangement joins TRBV2 to TRBJ1-4; 7 nucleotides agree with TRBD1. V was pared by 6 bases and J by 3 bases, with 7 bases of the junction left unmatched. The CDR3 runs to 15 residues. Germline lookup yields CDR1 SNHLY and CDR2 FYNNEI. The CDR3 bases are TGTGCCAGCAGGGACAAGGGGGCGGCTAATGAAAAACTGTTTTTT. Its translation: CASRDKGAANEKLFF.

About this clonotype: This could be a read error, since a much larger clone is one nucleotide away. The gene calls are TRBV20-1 and TRBJ2-2; D is uncertain. V lost 8 bases to trimming and J lost 0 bases, with 22 bases between them. This CDR3 spans 17 amino acids. Per germline, CDR1 DFQATT and CDR2 SNEGSKA (reference sequence). Here the CDR3 reads CSTTDLKGGSNTGELFF. The CDR3 DNA reads as TGCAGTACTACAGACCTAAAAGGCGGATCGAACACCGGGGAGCTGTTTTTT.

This clonotype was counted a few times. This chain uses TRBV10-3 with TRBJ1-1; 7 nucleotides match TRBD1. J gave up 1 base and V 5 bases, and 1 base lay outside the gene matches. CDR3 length: 13 residues. The germline V gene encodes CDR1 ENHRY and CDR2 SYGVKD. CDR3 coding DNA: TGTGCCATCAGTCGACAGGGGAACACTGAAGCTTTCTTT. Amino acids: CAISRQGNTEAFF.

This clonotype was picked up a small number of times. J is TRBJ1-5 and V is TRBV20-1; 8 positions match TRBD1. Germline CDR1 DFQATT, CDR2 SNEGSKA (reference sequence). J was trimmed by 7 bases and V by 6 bases; bases with no gene match: 8. The CDR3 length is 13 residues. As DNA, the CDR3 is TGCAGTGCAAAGCAGGGGGCGAGGCAGCCCCAGCATTTT. Its translation: CSAKQGARQPQHF.

V usage is TRBV5-1 and J usage is TRBJ1-4; tentative D call: TRBD1 (5 bases). Trimming shortened V by 0 bases and J by 8 bases, and 8 bases separated the two germline ends. CDR1 is SGHRS, CDR2 YFSETQ, per germline. CDR3 length equals 13 residues. CDR3: CASSLGDSEKLFF. For the CDR3, the DNA is TGCGCCAGCAGCTTGGGGGACTCCGAAAAACTGTTTTTT. Full variable domain (missing parts from reference TRBV5-1 and TRBJ1-4): KAGVTQTPRYLIKTRGQQVTLSCSPISGHRSVSWYQQTPGQGLQFLFEYFSETQRNKGNFPGRFSGRQFSNSRSEMNVSTLELGDSALYLCASSLGDSEKLFFGSGTQLSVL.

The chain combines TRBV28 with TRBJ2-7; 8 nucleotides align to TRBD1. Germline CDR1 and CDR2: MDHEN and SYDVKM. This CDR3 comprises 13 residues. V was clipped by 6 bases and J by 2 bases; unmatched bases: 3. DNA of the CDR3: TGTGCCAGCAGGGGACAGGCCACCTACGAGCAGTACTTC. Amino acids: CASRGQATYEQYF.

J is TRBJ2-1 and V is TRBV27; D is possibly TRBD2 (5 bases). CDR3 size: 14 residues. Germline-derived CDR1 and CDR2 are MNHEY and SMNVEV (reference sequence). The germline V and J ends were trimmed by 7 bases and 7 bases, with 17 bases remaining between them. CDR3 sequence: CASKVTTRHNEQFF. CDR3 DNA sequence: TGTGCCAGCAAGGTGACTACAAGACATAATGAGCAGTTCTTC.

J is TRBJ1-5 and V is TRBV20-1; D remains ambiguous. CDR3 length equals 13 residues. The germline V and J ends were trimmed by 7 bases and 2 bases, with 12 bases remaining between them. Looked up from germline, CDR1 is DFQATT and CDR2 is SNEGSKA (reference sequence). CDR3 sequence (DNA): TGCAGTGGCATCGGTAGTGGCAATCAGCCCCAGCATTTT. Translation gives CSGIGSGNQPQHF.

This clonotype was recorded at least ten times. The CDR3 is CASSRDRGYEQYF. The CDR3 DNA is TGTGCCAGCAGTCGGGACAGGGGTTACGAGCAGTACTTC. The chain employs TRBV6-5 and TRBJ2-7, with 10 bases matching TRBD1. Trimming cost V 5 bases and J 4 bases; bases outside gene matches: 2. The CDR3 is made up of 13 amino acids. Germline CDR1 is MNHEY and CDR2 is SVGAGI.

CDR3 sequence: CASSLHTGTGYTDEQFF. The CDR3 coding sequence is TGTGCCAGCAGTTTACATACCGGGACGGGCTATACGGATGAGCAGTTCTTC. The rearrangement links TRBV28 to TRBJ2-1, with D perhaps matching TRBD1 or TRBD2 (5 bases each). V was cut by 2 bases and J by 8 bases, with 22 bases left in between. CDR3 length: 17 residues. Germline V CDR1 and CDR2: MDHEN, SYDVKM.

In this sample, this clonotype turned up once. The gene calls are TRBV18 and TRBJ1-6; D not certain. Trimming took 6 bases from V and 5 from J, leaving 11 bases between them. The CDR3 is made up of 14 amino acids. Germline loops: CDR1 KGHSH, CDR2 LQKENI. The CDR3 sequence: CASSLDGDNSPLHF. CDR3 in DNA: TGTGCCAGCTCGCTCGACGGGGATAATTCACCCCTCCACTTT.

The chain has TRBV6-6 and TRBJ2-1; D might be TRBD2 (7 bases). CDR3 size: 15 residues. The V and J ends lost 4 bases and 2 bases respectively, with 12 bases between them. Germline-derived CDR1 and CDR2 are MNHNY and SVGAGI (reference sequence). Here the CDR3 DNA reads TGTGCCAGCAGTTCCGGGGGGCCGCCCTACAATGAGCAGTTCTTC. This translates into CASSSGGPPYNEQFF.

This chain links TRBV20-1 with TRBJ2-5, with D perhaps matching TRBD2 (7 bases). Per germline, CDR1 DFQATT and CDR2 SNEGSKA (reference sequence). The CDR3 has 12 residues. Trimming pared 5 bases from V and 7 bases from J, leaving 14 bases between. The CDR3 DNA reads TGCAGTGCTTCCGAGGGGGGGATGACCCAGTACTTC. Translation: CSASEGGMTQYF.

The rearrangement links TRBV7-8 to TRBJ1-1; 8 nucleotides agree with TRBD1. Germline V gene data show CDR1 as SGHVS and CDR2 as FQNEAQ. V was clipped by 5 bases and J by 4 bases; unmatched bases: 9. The length of the CDR3 is 15 residues. The CDR3 sequence: CASSVRGQGSTEAFF. The CDR3 bases are TGTGCCAGCAGCGTCAGAGGACAGGGTAGCACTGAAGCTTTCTTT. The full variable domain, its missing parts supplied by reference TRBV7-8 and TRBJ1-1, is GAGVSQSPRYKVAKRGQDVALRCDPISGHVSLFWYQQALGQGPEFLTYFQNEAQLDKSGLPSDRFFAERPEGSVSTLKIQRTQQEDSAVYLCASSVRGQGSTEAFFGQGTRLTVV.

This clonotype was counted a few times. The chain combines TRBV5-1 with TRBJ2-3; D might be TRBD2 (5 bases). The V gene lost 2 bases and the J gene lost 5 bases, with 15 bases spanning the gap. The CDR3 has 15 residues. Germline V CDR1 and CDR2: SGHRS, YFSETQ. Written as DNA, the CDR3 is TGCGCCAGCAGCTTTAGGGCTTCGGCGGGAGATACGCAGTATTTT. This encodes CASSFRASAGDTQYF.

The rearrangement links TRBV9 to TRBJ2-5; D is undetermined. The CDR3 extends over 14 amino acids. The V end lost 0 bases, the J end lost 5 bases, and 11 bases lay between the germline ends. Germline loops: CDR1 SGDLS, CDR2 YYNGEE. This chain's CDR3 is CASSVVGHGETQYF. As DNA, the CDR3 is TGTGCCAGCAGCGTAGTAGGTCACGGTGAGACCCAGTACTTC.

The CDR3 region has the DNA TGTGCCAGCAGTAAACCGGGACAGGGGATTTGGGAGGCCCAGTACTTC. It translates to CASSKPGQGIWEAQYF. The chain recombines TRBV12-3 or TRBV12-4 with TRBJ2-5; 10 nucleotides line up with TRBD1. The CDR3 sequence is 16 residues long. V was pared by 5 bases and J by 9 bases, with 15 bases of the junction left unmatched.

The V and J genes are TRBV12-3 or TRBV12-4 and TRBJ2-3, with 12 bases identical to TRBD2. The CDR3 is 15 residues long. With V trimmed by 7 bases and J by 1 base, 3 bases remained unmatched. The CDR3 region has the DNA TGTGCCAGCAACAGACTAGCGGGAGGCACAGATACGCAGTATTTT. It encodes CASNRLAGGTDTQYF.

The chain has TRBV10-3 and TRBJ2-7; D is ambiguous. The V gene lost 6 bases and the J gene lost 0 bases, with 18 bases spanning the gap. CDR3 length equals 16 residues. Germline-derived CDR1 and CDR2 are ENHRY and SYGVKD. CDR3 nucleotides: TGTGCCATCAGGTCTGAGGCAGGCCGTAGCTCCTACGAGCAGTACTTC. It yields the protein CAIRSEAGRSSYEQYF.

J is TRBJ2-6 and V is TRBV12-3 or TRBV12-4; D is undetermined. The CDR3 spans 14 residues. The V and J ends lost 1 base and 0 bases respectively, with 1 base between them. CDR3 sequence reads: CASSLVSGANVLTF. CDR3 in DNA: TGTGCCAGCAGTTTAGTCTCTGGGGCCAACGTCCTGACTTTC.

The V and J genes are TRBV6-2 or TRBV6-3 and TRBJ1-5; D is uncertain. Germline V gene sequence: CDR1 MNHEY, CDR2 SVGEGT. Trimming took 2 bases from V and 5 from J, leaving 16 bases between them. This CDR3 region has 16 residues. This CDR3 reads CASSYIPTLADQPQHF. The CDR3 DNA follows: TGTGCCAGCAGTTACATCCCGACACTCGCGGATCAGCCCCAGCATTTT.